The 20 T cell receptor beta chains in this list originate from one sample, sequenced in a study of cytomegalovirus exposure and HLA in healthy donors. This PCR relied on a set of 60 Vbeta primers and 13 Jbeta primers. The protocol was immunoSEQ multiplex PCR, while the TCRdb copy is restricted to in-frame clones and leaves out a portion. The table records approximately 77,000 clones, 65% to 80% of them present only once. Sequenced material: PBMCs. These receptors originate from a male donor in good health and CMV-seropositive.

This chain joins TRBV19 and TRBJ1-1; D not certain. Germline CDR1 is LNHDA and CDR2 is SQIVND (reference sequence). The CDR3 is made up of 14 amino acids. V was clipped by 4 bases and J by 4 bases, with 13 bases between them. As DNA, the CDR3 is TGTGCCAGTAGTAACTACCGGGGTGCCACTGAAGCTTTCTTT. It codes for CASSNYRGATEAFF.

The count of this clone is one. V and J are TRBV7-2 and TRBJ2-2, with 7 bases lining up with TRBD1. The junction had 9 bases not matched to a gene; V was cut back by 2 bases and J by 0 bases. Germline V gene data show CDR1 as SGHTA and CDR2 as FQGNSA. The CDR3 sequence is 18 residues long. Here the CDR3 reads CASSLKSLGTANTGELFF. The CDR3 DNA is TGTGCCAGCAGCTTAAAAAGTCTCGGGACAGCGAACACCGGGGAGCTGTTTTTT.

V usage is TRBV18 and J usage is TRBJ2-7; D perhaps matches TRBD1 (6 bases). The CDR3 loop spans 15 amino acids. V gave up 3 bases and J gave up 2 bases, with 14 bases separating them. The germline CDR1 and CDR2 sequences are KGHSH and LQKENI. The CDR3 region has the DNA TGTGCCAGCTCACCCTACCGGACAGAAACCTACGAGCAGTACTTC. Translating gives CASSPYRTETYEQYF.

As concerns this clone: A much larger clone differs by one base, so this may be a read error. Other DNA sequences in the same sample also yield this CDR3. The chain has TRBV4-1 and TRBJ2-1, with TRBD2 as a possible D gene (5 bases). In germline, CDR1 is MGHRA, CDR2 YSYEKL. The length of the CDR3 is 14 residues. Trimming took 2 bases from V and 3 from J, leaving 8 bases between them. The CDR3 region has the DNA TGCGCCAGCAGCCAATCCCGGGACTACAATGAGCAGTTCTTC. Translated: CASSQSRDYNEQFF.

This clone was seen only once. The genes are TRBV4-1 and TRBJ1-6; 7 positions match TRBD1. CDR1 MGHRA and CDR2 YSYEKL come from the germline V gene. Trimming removed 3 bases from V and 7 bases from J; junction bases left unmatched: 6. This CDR3 contains 15 residues. DNA of the CDR3: TGCGCCAGCAGCCAGAATGGACAGGAAAATTCACCCCTCCACTTT. Its protein product is CASSQNGQENSPLHF.

V is TRBV27 and J is TRBJ1-6, with 9 nucleotides matching TRBD1. Germline CDR1 and CDR2: MNHEY and SMNVEV (reference sequence). This CDR3 contains 13 residues. Unmatched junction bases numbered 3, after V lost 6 bases and J lost 9 bases. CDR3 sequence: CASSPGQGSPLHF. In DNA, the CDR3 is TGTGCCAGCAGCCCGGGACAGGGTTCACCCCTCCACTTT.

This clone is judged medium-sized. The chain uses TRBV6-1 and TRBJ2-3; D gene ambiguous. V was cut by 6 bases and J by 6 bases, with 4 bases left in between. The CDR3 loop spans 10 amino acids. CDR1 is MNHNS, CDR2 SASEGT, per germline. CDR3 DNA: TGTGCCAGCAGCAGGGATACGCAGTATTTT. Amino acid sequence: CASSRDTQYF.

J is TRBJ2-1 and V is TRBV6-5; the D gene is possibly TRBD2 (6 bases). The CDR3 sequence is 13 residues long. Trimming pared 5 bases from V and 15 bases from J, leaving 20 bases between. Germline values: CDR1 MNHEY, CDR2 SVGAGI. The CDR3 loop is CASSREPGLLRFF. CDR3 DNA sequence: TGTGCCAGCAGTAGGGAACCGGGACTCCTTCGGTTCTTC.

The V gene is TRBV2, the J gene TRBJ1-5, with D tentatively TRBD1 (5 bases). Germline V gives CDR1 SNHLY, CDR2 FYNNEI. Trimming took off 1 base at V and 7 bases at J, with 11 bases between the two ends. CDR3 length: 14 residues. In DNA, the CDR3 is TGTGCCAGCAGTGAAGAACGCAGGGCCCAGCCCCAGCATTTT. Its translation: CASSEERRAQPQHF.

V usage is TRBV2 and J usage is TRBJ2-5; tentative D call: TRBD1 (7 bases). V was trimmed by 5 bases and J by 4 bases, leaving 17 bases between them. CDR3 length: 15 amino acids. The germline V gene encodes CDR1 SNHLY and CDR2 FYNNEI. CDR3 in DNA: TGTGCCAGCAGTACCAGGACAGGAGGGGGAGAGACCCAGTACTTC. This codes for CASSTRTGGGETQYF.

The gene calls are TRBV19 and TRBJ2-7; 9 positions match TRBD1. The V segment lost 6 bases and the J segment 7 bases; nucleotides outside the gene matches: 7. This CDR3 contains 13 residues. Germline lookup yields CDR1 LNHDA and CDR2 SQIVND (reference sequence). The CDR3 loop reads CASRVQGASEQYF. CDR3 sequence (DNA): TGTGCCAGTAGAGTACAGGGGGCGAGTGAGCAGTACTTC.

The J gene is TRBJ2-2, the V gene TRBV9; the match to TRBD1 covers 9 bases. The length of the CDR3 is 17 residues. Per the germline V gene, CDR1 is SGDLS and CDR2 is YYNGEE. Losses at the gene ends were 0 bases for V and 1 base for J; bases not matched to a gene: 4. The CDR3 DNA reads TGTGCCAGCAGCGTAGGAGGGACAGGGAGGAACACCGGGGAGCTGTTTTTT. Translation gives CASSVGGTGRNTGELFF.

The chain carries TRBV18 and TRBJ1-1; possibly TRBD1 for D (6 bases). This CDR3 has 16 residues. Trimming stripped 3 bases from V and 6 bases from J, with 20 bases between. In germline, CDR1 is KGHSH, CDR2 LQKENI. This CDR3 is CASSPAGTQGWAEAFF. CDR3 coding DNA: TGTGCCAGCTCACCGGCCGGGACGCAGGGGTGGGCTGAAGCTTTCTTT.

This clone turned up a few times. Sequence at one end of the junction differs from germline and may be a read error. The chain joins TRBV6-1 to TRBJ2-7; 9 bases fit TRBD2. Germline V gene data show CDR1 as MNHNS and CDR2 as SASEGT. This CDR3 region has 13 residues. CDR3 bases: TGTGCCAGCAGTGAAGCGCTGGCTAGCGGGATCCACTTC. This translates into CASSEALASGIHF.

In regard to this clone: A junction boundary mismatches the germline segment, possibly from a read error. The V gene is TRBV7-9, the J gene TRBJ2-7; D uncertain. The CDR3 loop spans 17 amino acids. Germline loops: CDR1 SEHNR, CDR2 FQNEAQ (reference sequence). The CDR3 here is CSSSLSPFRFPRYEQYF. In DNA, the CDR3 is TGTTCCAGCAGCTTATCTCCCTTTCGATTCCCGCGCTACGAGCAGTACTTC.

The rearrangement uses TRBV9 and TRBJ2-3, with TRBD2 identical over 14 bases. V trimming: 4 bases; J trimming: 4 bases; junction bases outside the gene matches: 8. CDR3 length: 17 residues. Germline V CDR1 and CDR2: SGDLS, YYNGEE. The CDR3 DNA reads TGTGCCAGCAGCAAGAGTACGACTAGCGGGGGGGCAGATACGCAGTATTTT. Translation: CASSKSTTSGGADTQYF.

This rearrangement joins TRBV6-1 to TRBJ2-1; D may be TRBD2 (5 bases). The V end lost 5 bases, the J end lost 6 bases, and 17 bases lay between the germline ends. The CDR3 sequence is 15 residues long. The V gene's germline CDR1 is MNHNS and CDR2 SASEGT. CDR3 residues: CASSSKRHLGNEQFF. The CDR3 DNA sequence: TGTGCCAGCAGTTCGAAGCGGCACCTCGGCAATGAGCAGTTCTTC.

The rearrangement uses TRBV6-4 and TRBJ1-1; no firm D call. V lost 6 bases to trimming and J lost 0 bases, with 11 bases between them. The CDR3 spans 14 residues. Germline CDR1 and CDR2: MRHNA and SNTAGT. The CDR3, as DNA: TGTGCCAGCAGAGAAAACCCAGTGAACACTGAAGCTTTCTTT. It specifies CASRENPVNTEAFF.

The table lists this clone with a count of one. The chain links TRBV4-1 to TRBJ2-7; the match to TRBD2 covers 9 bases. Trimming cost V 4 bases and J 1 base; bases outside gene matches: 11. The CDR3 length is 17 residues. Germline V CDR1 and CDR2: MGHRA, YSYEKL. This chain's CDR3 is CASSPSRLAAKSYEQYF. In nucleotides, the CDR3 is TGCGCCAGCAGCCCCTCGCGACTAGCGGCTAAATCCTACGAGCAGTACTTC.

V usage is TRBV5-1 and J usage is TRBJ2-3; 8 bases match TRBD2. V lost 2 bases and J lost 5; bases outside the gene matches: 7. The CDR3 is 15 amino acids. The V gene's germline CDR1 is SGHRS and CDR2 YFSETQ. In DNA form, the CDR3 reads TGCGCCAGCAGCTTTCGCGCGGGAGGAATAGATACGCAGTATTTT. Translating it yields CASSFRAGGIDTQYF.